The 30 T cell receptor beta chains below were found in one sample sequenced in a study of post-analysis software for immune sequencing data. These TCRs are of unknown antigen specificity. Overall study results and limits: Patients showed TRBV5-6, TRBV5-1 and TRBV20-1 among four to six TRBV segments more frequent than in controls.

The library was made from cDNA and included unique molecular identifiers. TCRdb processed the PCR reads anew with MiXCR; each CDR3 protein has one entry. Among about 570,000 distinct CDR3 sequences listed, 34% were seen once. Sequenced material: blood. Receptor source: a girl between 2 and 17 years old with multiple sclerosis.

This clonotype was detected only a few times. V gene TRBV27 combines with J gene TRBJ1-4; 7 positions match TRBD1. V lost 2 bases to trimming and J lost 6 bases; unmatched junction nucleotides: 0. Germline CDR1 is MNHEY and CDR2 is SMNVEV (reference sequence). The CDR3 spans 13 residues. CDR3 DNA: TGTGCCAGCAGTTTACAGGGGGATGAAAAACTGTTTTTT. It specifies CASSLQGDEKLFF.

This clonotype was seen a handful of times. This rearrangement joins TRBV5-1 to TRBJ1-4; D is perhaps TRBD1 (5 bases). The germline CDR1 and CDR2 sequences are SGHRS and YFSETQ. The CDR3 consists of 16 residues. Trimming removed 4 bases from V and 6 bases from J, with 19 bases in between. This CDR3 reads CASSIRDPGEDEKLFF. The CDR3 DNA reads TGCGCCAGCAGCATCCGGGACCCGGGGGAAGATGAAAAACTGTTTTTT.

The genes are TRBV6-5 and TRBJ2-3; TRBD2 matches at 10 bases. This CDR3 has 16 amino acids. CDR1 and CDR2 from the germline V gene are MNHEY and SVGAGI. The J segment lost 6 bases and the V segment lost 6 bases, leaving 12 bases of the junction unmatched. The CDR3 loop reads CASSRDSGGPVDTQYF. The CDR3 DNA reads TGTGCCAGCAGCCGAGATAGCGGGGGGCCTGTGGATACGCAGTATTTT.

The genes are TRBV5-1 and TRBJ2-7, with 9 bases that match TRBD1. The CDR3 has 14 amino acids. The J segment lost 3 bases and the V segment lost 3 bases, leaving 4 bases of the junction unmatched. In germline, CDR1 is SGHRS, CDR2 YFSETQ. This chain's CDR3 is CASSSGQGNYEQYF. CDR3 nucleotide sequence: TGCGCCAGCAGCTCGGGACAGGGAAACTACGAGCAGTACTTC.

V and J are TRBV28 and TRBJ1-1; D perhaps matches TRBD1 (6 bases). This CDR3 contains 12 residues. In germline, CDR1 is MDHEN, CDR2 SYDVKM. Trimming removed 6 bases from V and 6 bases from J, with 11 bases in between. This CDR3 reads CASRLRGPEAFF. CDR3 in DNA: TGTGCCAGCAGGCTCAGGGGCCCTGAAGCTTTCTTT.

This clonotype was detected ten times or more. V is TRBV12-3 or TRBV12-4 and J is TRBJ2-3; no reliable D call. This CDR3 is 15 amino acids long. The ends were cut back, 2 bases at V and 3 bases at J, with 12 bases in the middle. CDR3 in DNA: TGTGCCAGCAGTTTAATCAGCCGGAGAACAGATACGCAGTATTTT. Amino acids: CASSLISRRTDTQYF.

This chain uses TRBV10-3 with TRBJ1-1; 9 nucleotides agree with TRBD1. CDR3 size: 13 residues. Per germline, CDR1 ENHRY and CDR2 SYGVKD. V lost 9 bases to trimming and J lost 1 base; unmatched junction nucleotides: 3. DNA of the CDR3: TGTGCCATAAGACAGGGGGGGAACACTGAAGCTTTCTTT. Amino acid sequence: CAIRQGGNTEAFF.

A few counts support this clonotype. The chain couples TRBV27 to TRBJ2-3; the D is unclear. CDR1 is MNHEY, CDR2 SMNVEV, per germline (reference sequence). The ends were cut back, 3 bases at V and 5 bases at J, with 6 bases in the middle. The CDR3 spans 12 residues. CDR3 DNA: TGTGCCAGCAGTTTCTTGGTAGATACGCAGTATTTT. It codes for CASSFLVDTQYF.

The chain has TRBV7-8 and TRBJ1-5; 10 bases fit TRBD1. CDR3 length equals 18 residues. Germline V gene sequence: CDR1 SGHVS, CDR2 FQNEAQ. The trim removed 3 bases at V and 0 bases at J, leaving 8 bases unmatched. The CDR3, as DNA: TGTGCCAGCAGCTTGTGGGACAGGGGTCTCTATAGCAATCAGCCCCAGCATTTT. Encoded protein: CASSLWDRGLYSNQPQHF.

This sequence joins TRBV18 and TRBJ2-7; tentative D call: TRBD1 (6 bases). This CDR3 comprises 13 residues. V lost 4 bases and J 5 bases, leaving 12 bases between the germline ends. Looked up from germline, CDR1 is KGHSH and CDR2 is LQKENI. CDR3 sequence: CASSLQGDHEQYF. CDR3 in DNA: TGTGCCAGCTCACTACAGGGAGACCACGAGCAGTACTTC.

The rearrangement uses TRBV12-3 or TRBV12-4 and TRBJ1-1; 10 bases are a match to TRBD1. This CDR3 has 13 amino acids. The ends lost 5 bases at V and 7 bases at J; junction bases unmatched: 4. CDR3 region: CASSRDRGLEAFF. The CDR3 DNA reads TGTGCCAGCAGTCGAGACAGGGGGCTTGAAGCTTTCTTT.

DNA for the CDR3: TGCAGCGTTGGAGACTCAGGGAACACTGAAGCTTTCTTT. Encoded protein: CSVGDSGNTEAFF. V gene TRBV29-1 combines with J gene TRBJ1-1; D remains unclear. Trimming removed 4 bases at V and 1 base at J, with 10 bases between. The CDR3 totals 13 residues. The germline V gene encodes CDR1 SQVTM and CDR2 ANQGSEA.

This clonotype has a handful of counts. V is TRBV25-1 and J is TRBJ2-5, with a possible D match to TRBD1 (5 bases). Germline V CDR1 and CDR2: MGHDK, SYGVNS. Trimming left V 7 bases short and J 1 base short, with 10 bases between. The CDR3 is 13 residues long. Here the CDR3 DNA reads TGTGCCAGCACCCTAAGGGGCCAAGAGACCCAGTACTTC. Residues: CASTLRGQETQYF. Full variable domain (missing parts from reference TRBV25-1 and TRBJ2-5): EADIYQTPRYLVIGTGKKITLECSQTMGHDKMYWYQQDPGMELHLIHYSYGVNSTEKGDLSSESTVSRIRTEHFPLTLESARPSHTSQYLCASTLRGQETQYFGPGTRLLVL.

With respect to this clonotype: Its ends do not fully match the called genes, so a read error is possible. The chain recombines TRBV5-1 with TRBJ2-5; 10 bases fit TRBD2. Germline V lookup: CDR1 SGHRS, CDR2 YFSETQ. This CDR3 has 16 amino acids. CDR3 sequence: CASSLARAGGQGTQYF. The DNA of the CDR3 is TGCGCCAGCAGCTTGGCTCGAGCGGGGGGGCAAGGGACCCAGTACTTC.

This clonotype occurred a few times. The chain employs TRBV12-3 or TRBV12-4 and TRBJ2-5; the match to TRBD1 covers 7 bases. The trim removed 3 bases at V and 1 base at J, leaving 14 bases unmatched. The CDR3 is 18 residues long. This CDR3 reads CASSFWVPGTASQETQYF. The CDR3 nucleotides are TGTGCCAGCAGTTTTTGGGTCCCCGGGACAGCGAGCCAAGAGACCCAGTACTTC.

This clonotype was recorded a few times. V usage is TRBV29-1 and J usage is TRBJ1-1; TRBD1 matches at 9 bases. V lost 7 bases and J lost 2; bases outside the gene matches: 11. CDR3 length: 15 amino acids. CDR1 is SQVTM and CDR2 is ANQGSEA in the germline V gene. Here the CDR3 reads CSGGNTGGLNTEAFF. The DNA of the CDR3 is TGCAGCGGCGGGAACACAGGGGGCTTAAACACTGAAGCTTTCTTT.

This clonotype occurred a few times. The V gene is TRBV20-1, the J gene TRBJ1-5, with TRBD1 as a possible D gene (6 bases). The V and J ends lost 5 bases and 0 bases respectively, with 14 bases between them. CDR1 and CDR2 (germline): DFQATT, SNEGSKA (reference sequence). The length of the CDR3 is 15 residues. The CDR3 loop reads CSARITGYSNQPQHF. CDR3 coding DNA: TGCAGTGCTCGCATAACAGGGTATAGCAATCAGCCCCAGCATTTT.

V usage is TRBV5-6 and J usage is TRBJ1-5; the D is unclear. The CDR3 contains 14 residues. The ends were cut back, 0 bases at V and 7 bases at J, with 11 bases in the middle. From germline, CDR1 is SGHDT and CDR2 YYEEEE. The CDR3 DNA reads TGTGCCAGCAGCTTGGATGGCCGGGTACAGCCCCAGCATTTT. Amino acids: CASSLDGRVQPQHF.

The CDR3 DNA reads TGTGCCAGCAGTTCCGGGACAGGGCAAAATGAGCAGTTCTTC. Translating gives CASSSGTGQNEQFF. This chain connects TRBV6-1 to TRBJ2-1, with 9 bases fitting TRBD1. CDR3 length: 14 residues. CDR1 and CDR2 (germline): MNHNS, SASEGT. The junction had 6 bases not matched to a gene; V was cut back by 5 bases and J by 7 bases.

This clonotype occurred a few times. This chain uses TRBV7-2 with TRBJ1-6; TRBD1 aligns across 11 bases. The CDR3 totals 17 residues. The germline CDR1 and CDR2 sequences are SGHTA and FQGNSA. Trimming removed 4 bases from V and 5 bases from J; junction bases left unmatched: 7. CDR3: CASSSPGQGVNNSPLHF. In nucleotides, the CDR3 is TGTGCCAGCAGCTCCCCGGGACAGGGGGTAAATAATTCACCCCTCCACTTT.

This chain joins TRBV20-1 and TRBJ1-5; D is perhaps TRBD1 (6 bases). V was pared by 3 bases and J by 1 base, with 10 bases between. Germline assignment: CDR1 DFQATT and CDR2 SNEGSKA (reference sequence). CDR3 length: 14 amino acids. CDR3 DNA sequence: TGCAGTGCTAGTAGGCAGGGGAGCAATCAGCCCCAGCATTTT. This translates into CSASRQGSNQPQHF.

The chain has TRBV6-5 and TRBJ2-7; the match to TRBD2 covers 8 bases. Gene TRBJ2-5 matches the end of the DNA better, so the J call may be wrong. Looked up from germline, CDR1 is MNHEY and CDR2 is SVGAGI. The CDR3 runs to 18 residues. CDR3 sequence (DNA): TGTGCCAGCAGTGTACTAGGCGGCAGCGGGGGCGCCTGGGCGACCCAGTACTTC. Translated, it gives CASSVLGGSGGAWATQYF.

V and J are TRBV6-5 and TRBJ2-7, with 7 nucleotides matching TRBD1. The end of the DNA is better explained by TRBJ2-5, so the J call may be wrong. There are 14 residues in the CDR3. CDR1 and CDR2 (germline): MNHEY, SVGAGI. The CDR3 sequence: CASSWDSTGETQYF. CDR3 sequence (DNA): TGTGCCAGCAGTTGGGACAGTACCGGTGAGACCCAGTACTTC.

The V call is TRBV5-1, the J call TRBJ1-2; 8 positions match TRBD1. The CDR3 spans 15 residues. CDR1 is SGHRS, CDR2 YFSETQ, per germline. V was clipped by 4 bases and J by 3 bases; unmatched bases: 8. CDR3 residues: CASSPGTGLYYGYTF. The CDR3 DNA sequence: TGCGCCAGCAGCCCCGGGACAGGTCTTTACTATGGCTACACCTTC.

This clonotype came up once. A much larger clone differs from this one at a single base, so this may be a read error. This sequence joins TRBV5-1 and TRBJ2-1, with unresolved D. The germline V gene has CDR1 SGHRS and CDR2 YFSETQ. The CDR3 contains 14 residues. The chain's CDR3 is CTSSSPGQYNEQFF. CDR3 nucleotide sequence: TGCACCAGCAGCAGCCCCGGGCAGTACAATGAGCAGTTCTTC.

This clonotype was seen more than once but under ten times. The chain recombines TRBV28 with TRBJ1-1; D possibly corresponds to TRBD1 (6 bases). Per the germline V gene, CDR1 is MDHEN and CDR2 is SYDVKM. The CDR3 has 12 amino acids. V was cut by 3 bases and J by 9 bases, with 11 bases left in between. The CDR3 is CASSLSGQQAFF. DNA for the CDR3: TGTGCCAGCAGTTTGTCTGGACAGCAAGCTTTCTTT.

The table lists this clonotype with a few counts. The V gene is TRBV5-1, the J gene TRBJ1-2; D is possibly TRBD1 (5 bases). Germline V gene sequence: CDR1 SGHRS, CDR2 YFSETQ. The length of the CDR3 is 14 residues. With 3 bases removed from V and 0 bases from J, the gap between germline ends came to 9 bases. The CDR3 region is CASSWGSANYGYTF. The CDR3 nucleotides are TGCGCCAGCAGCTGGGGGTCAGCTAACTATGGCTACACCTTC.

The chain combines TRBV5-6 with TRBJ2-4; D possibly matches TRBD1 or TRBD2 (5 bases each). CDR1 and CDR2 from the germline V gene are SGHDT and YYEEEE. Trimming left V 3 bases short and J 13 bases short, with 14 bases between. The CDR3 extends over 12 amino acids. The CDR3 region has the DNA TGTGCCAGCAGCTGGCAGGGTAGGGAGCAGTACTTC. Translating gives CASSWQGREQYF. The entire variable domain, with the rest obtained from reference TRBV5-6 and TRBJ2-4, is as follows: DAGVTQSPTHLIKTRGQQVTLRCSPKSGHDTVSWYQQALGQGPQFIFQYYEEEERQRGNFPDRFSGHQFPNYSSELNVNALLLGDSALYLCASSWQGREQYFGAGTRLSVL.

Only a few counts were recorded for this clonotype. The V call is TRBV7-9, the J call TRBJ2-7; D remains ambiguous. V lost 5 bases to trimming and J lost 0 bases, with 11 bases between them. Germline V CDR1 and CDR2: SEHNR, FQNEAQ (reference sequence). CDR3 size: 14 residues. CDR3 sequence (DNA): TGTGCCAGCAGCGGTGGTAAGAACTCCTACGAGCAGTACTTC. This sequence encodes CASSGGKNSYEQYF.

This clonotype was counted only a few times. Compared with germline, one end of the junction differs, possibly owing to a read error. The chain links TRBV5-4 to TRBJ2-1; 11 bases are a match to TRBD2. The V gene's germline CDR1 is SGHNT and CDR2 YYREEE (reference sequence). The CDR3 extends over 15 amino acids. The CDR3 spells CASSVAGGTYNGQFF. The CDR3 region has the DNA TGTGCCAGCAGCGTAGCGGGGGGGACCTACAATGGGCAGTTCTTC.